This T cell receptor (beta chain) was observed in a study of shared clonotypes between healthy human individuals. This CDR3 comprises 16 residues. Germline values: CDR1 SGDLS, CDR2 YYNGEE. V lost 4 bases and J lost 6; bases outside the gene matches: 10. CD45RO-negative CD8 cells positively selected for CCR7 made up the naive population, which excluded terminally differentiated effector memory CD45RA+ cells. Profiling relied on immunoSEQ multiplex PCR, and the TCRdb table lists in-frame clones only, not all of them. The sample holds some 2.1 million clones; approximately 92% are singletons and the top ten take approximately 1.7%.

The clonotype comes from a man aged 18 to 35 in good health. Some clones in this sample may be carry-over from other donors' samples. The rearrangement links TRBV9 to TRBJ2-3, with TRBD1 matching 11 bases. The material sequenced was naive CD8+ T cells from PBMCs. The CDR3 DNA reads as TGTGCCAGCAGCCCCCGGACAGGGGGCCCGGTTGATACGCAGTATTTT. Protein: CASSPRTGGPVDTQYF.